This entry features one TCR beta chain sequence. No antigen is known for it. A far larger clone is just one base off, so this is likely a read error. Time point noted: newly diagnosed GD, antithyroid drugs for less than 3 months. RNA extracted from PBMCs served as the sequencing template. The entry originates in a study of regulatory T cells in long-lasting Graves disease. CDR3-region Arm-PCR and iRepertoire HTBI primers produced the TCR beta libraries. TCRdb reprocessed the multiplex PCR reads via MiXCR and lists one record per CDR3 protein. The sample yields about 500,000 distinct CDR3 sequences, 15% to 20% seen once. Overall study findings and caveats: More public clonotypes were shared by persistent patients (around 2,800) than by new patients (approximately 1,000). Newly diagnosed Graves' patients exceeded persistent ones in TCR diversity.

This sample was shared with a second study, whose subject was T cells in Graves' hyperthyroidism and ophthalmopathy. This second study says: Using the HTBI primer set, a first-round RT-PCR was run on the TCR CDR3. Blood also held most thyroid clonotypes expanded beyond 0.001.

The TCR sequence derives from a man aged 40-49 years with Graves disease. Source: peripheral blood mononuclear cells (PBMCs), taken at new diagnosis, from a patient treated with antithyroid drugs.

CDR3 amino acids: CASSREDSGINEQFF. The CDR3 DNA follows: TGCGCCAGCAGCCGAGAGGATAGCGGGATCAACGAGCAGTTCTTC. The chain links TRBV10-1 to TRBJ2-1, with 8 bases that match TRBD2. V dropped 6 bases and J dropped 10; count of bases not matched to a gene: 14. CDR1 is WNHNN, CDR2 SYGVQD, per germline (reference sequence). CDR3 size: 15 residues.